One TCR beta chain is described in this entry. This clone appeared a few times. It lacks a known antigen. Per-base qualities were not stored, and no clone one base away is much larger. This sample was included in a study of Ad26.COV2.S vaccination and SARS-CoV-2 variants (dated by TCRdb to about 2021). Looking at the study overall: Donors in the vaccine arm were drawn from COV1001, a phase I-IIa trial of Ad26.COV2.S in healthy adults that was multicentre, randomized, double-blind and placebo-controlled. The TCR-sequenced set comprised about 30 samples: approximately 19 Ad26.COV2.S vaccine recipients, 5 placebo recipients and 8 SARS-CoV-2 convalescent individuals. Sequencing of the TCRbeta repertoire served to evaluate the specificity and breadth of SARS-CoV-2-reactive T cell receptors following Ad26.COV2.S vaccination. Trial participants were randomized into five groups of five: low-dose or high-dose Ad26.COV2.S given once or twice, or placebo on both occasions. Ad26.COV2.S was administered intramuscularly at a dose of 5x10^10 or 1x10^11 viral particles, either as one shot or as two shots given 56 days apart. Investigators remained blinded to trial group allocation during experiments and outcome assessment.

According to the study, the label for this sample's treatment or condition signals: 19 received Ad26.COV2.S at low or high dose, single or two shots; 5 received placebo; per-sample allocation not given. For vaccine and placebo recipients, repertoires were sequenced using samples collected on day 63 after the first injection. Between 29 July and 7 August 2020, Cohort 1b enrolled about 27 adults aged 18-55 years at one site in Boston, USA. Ad26.COV2.S consisted of a replication-incompetent adenovirus type 26 vector by which a prefusion-stabilized SARS-CoV-2 spike protein from the original Wuhan strain was expressed. V sheds 7 bases and J sheds 1 base, leaving 11 bases between their ends. Taken from the germline V gene (reference sequence), the CDR1 and CDR2 loops are LNHDA and SQIVND. The CDR3 runs 15 residues from the cysteine to the phenylalanine. The CDR3 DNA has 45 bases and is translated from base 1.

The immunoSEQ Assay was used to sequence TCRbeta CDR3 regions. After extraction, genomic DNA underwent amplification by bias-controlled multiplex PCR, followed by high-throughput sequencing. The paper's processing steps were these. To quantify the absolute abundance of each unique TCRbeta CDR3 region, sequences were collapsed and filtered. T cell fraction was estimated by normalizing TCRbeta template counts to usable DNA, which was measured by amplifying reference genes present in all nucleated cells. Repertoire TCRs were annotated as SARS-CoV-2-specific when V gene, CDR3 amino acid sequence and J gene were exactly matched to a known reactive TCR set. The reference SARS-CoV-2 TCR set came from MIRA and was filtered for enrichment in COVID-19-positive ImmuneCODE repertoires, removing public or cross-reactive TCRs. Drawing on the MIRA antigens, annotated TCRs were analysed further at the level of specific ORF or position within ORF. Depth was the summed frequency of annotated unique rearrangements, while breadth was defined as annotated unique rearrangements over total unique productive rearrangements. Two-sided Wilcoxon rank-sum tests were used to compare TCR breadth between groups. In its TCRdb copy, this immuneACCESS table keeps in-frame sequences only and misses some clones. Where compared with another copy, unresolved V genes explain less than half of these, and the others have no known cause. V and J calls and clone size are as listed in that table; D and trimming were resolved from the DNA. This sample is represented by about 350,000 clones; around nine tenths of them were singletons. The ten largest make up approximately 5% of the sample.

Overall results and qualifications from the work: Substantial breadth of spike-specific CD8+ and CD4+ T cell responses was reported after vaccination. Non-spike TCR breadth was comparable between vaccine and placebo recipients, consistent with the vaccine containing only spike. It was noted by the authors that total T cell responses may have been underestimated by the TCR breadth and depth analyses. Higher spike-specific TCR breadth was observed in Ad26.COV2.S recipients than in placebo recipients (P = 0.0014). The study was not powered to compare responses between vaccine doses or regimens.

This TCR was sampled from a person aged 18-60 years who received the Ad26.COV2.S COVID-19 vaccine or a placebo. The sequence joins TRBV19 to TRBJ1-6, with the D gene not clear enough to name. Specimen: peripheral blood, collected in a trial of Ad26.COV2.S vaccine versus placebo. The bases are TGTGCCAGTATTCAGAGTGAATCCTATAATTCACCCCTCCACTTT. This is translated as CASIQSESYNSPLHF.